This entry lists 7 T cell receptor beta chains sequenced from one sample in a study of technical replicates of blood from a handful of donors. Libraries were prepared by immunoSEQ multiplex PCR; TCRdb keeps only in-frame clonotypes and omits some of them. Of roughly 79,000 clones listed, approximately 96% are singletons. What was sequenced was T cells isolated from PBMCs. These receptors all stem from a human donor in good health.

This clone showed up just a few times. V usage is TRBV7-6 and J usage is TRBJ2-7; the D gene is possibly TRBD2 (6 bases). The CDR3 runs to 19 residues. Trimming took off 2 bases at V and 0 bases at J, with 23 bases between the two ends. The germline V gene encodes CDR1 SGHVS and CDR2 FNYEAQ. CDR3 sequence (DNA): TGTGCCAGCAGCTTATACCCCCTCGGGGGAGCGGGTAGCTCCTACGAGCAGTACTTC. This translates into CASSLYPLGGAGSSYEQYF.

The genes are TRBV19 and TRBJ2-7; TRBD2 matches 12 bases. Trimming took 5 bases from V and 2 from J; bases not matched to a gene: 10. Per germline, CDR1 LNHDA and CDR2 SQIVND (reference sequence). The CDR3 sequence is 17 residues long. The CDR3 spells CASSPLAGGLGAYEQYF. The CDR3 coding sequence is TGTGCCAGTAGTCCTCTAGCGGGAGGGTTAGGGGCCTACGAGCAGTACTTC.

The rearrangement uses TRBV10-3 and TRBJ2-7; 8 nucleotides align to TRBD1. V trimming: 4 bases; J trimming: 6 bases; junction bases outside the gene matches: 5. CDR1 ENHRY and CDR2 SYGVKD come from the germline V gene. The CDR3 runs 13 residues. CDR3 loop: CAISGQGRSEQYF. DNA for the CDR3: TGTGCCATCAGTGGACAGGGGCGAAGCGAGCAGTACTTC.

This clone was counted a single time. The rearrangement links TRBV7-6 to TRBJ2-5; TRBD2 agrees at 8 bases. The CDR3 extends over 15 amino acids. V shed 6 bases and J 5 bases; nucleotides not matched to a gene: 11. Germline V gives CDR1 SGHVS, CDR2 FNYEAQ. CDR3 DNA: TGTGCCAGCAGATTCCGAGCGGGAGCAGTGGAGACCCAGTACTTC. It translates to CASRFRAGAVETQYF. The whole variable domain, filled in from reference TRBV7-6 and TRBJ2-5, reads GAGVSQSPRYKVTKRGQDVALRCDPISGHVSLYWYRQALGQGPEFLTYFNYEAQQDKSGLPNDRFSAERPEGSISTLTIQRTEQRDSAMYRCASRFRAGAVETQYFGPGTRLLVL.

The rearrangement uses TRBV4-1 and TRBJ2-3, with 8 nucleotides matching TRBD1. CDR3 size: 17 residues. Germline V gene lookup returns CDR1 MGHRA and CDR2 YSYEKL. The junction had 12 bases not matched to a gene; V was cut back by 3 bases and J by 4 bases. The CDR3 here is CASSQRGRGPPPDTQYF. The CDR3 coding sequence is TGCGCCAGCAGCCAGAGGGGCAGGGGGCCTCCACCAGATACGCAGTATTTT.

The rearrangement uses TRBV21-1 and TRBJ2-7; TRBD1, the D gene given by the table, was not confirmed from the DNA. TRBV21-1 is given as a pseudogene. This CDR3 region has 15 residues. CDR3 amino acids: CASSKAGLCPYEQYF. The DNA for the CDR3 is TGTGCCAGCAGCAAAGCGGGCCTCTGCCCCTACGAGCAGTACTTC.

The chain employs TRBV12-5 and TRBJ2-1, with 8 bases that match TRBD1. This CDR3 spans 12 amino acids. CDR1 and CDR2 (germline): LGHNT, FRNRAP. Trimming cost V 6 bases and J 9 bases; bases outside gene matches: 4. The CDR3 coding sequence is TGTGCTAGTGGGACAGGGGTAGGTGAGCAGTTCTTC. It yields the protein CASGTGVGEQFF.